This T cell receptor beta chain was captured by sequencing in a study of regulatory T cells in long-lasting Graves disease. Described time point: persistent/refractory GD, antithyroid drugs over 5 years with positive TRAb. With RNA extracted from PBMCs as input, the TCR library was made. V shed 5 bases and J shed 3 bases, with 11 bases lying between them. The germline gives CDR1 MNHEY, CDR2 SVGEGT. This CDR3 has 13 residues. Construction of TCR beta libraries relied on iRepertoire HTBI primers and on Arm-PCR targeting CDR3 regions. A single record per CDR3 protein comes from TCRdb applying MiXCR to the multiplex PCR reads. The profile shows a few hundred thousand distinct CDR3 sequences, 21% of them singletons.

The source is a female donor with Graves disease. The chain carries TRBV6-2 or TRBV6-3 and TRBJ2-7, with D unclear. Sequenced material: peripheral blood mononuclear cells (PBMCs), taken when the disease was refractory, from a patient treated with antithyroid drugs. CDR3 nucleotides: TGTGCCAGCAGTCCGGACGGAAACTACGAGCAGTACTTC. The encoded protein is CASSPDGNYEQYF.